Listed below are T cell receptor beta chains from one sample, sequenced in a study of CD8 T cells in ankylosing spondylitis. Via MiXCR, TCRdb re-called the 5' RACE reads, giving one row per CDR3 protein. The sample holds more than 500,000 distinct CDR3 sequences, approximately 5% seen once. Specimen: blood, either unsorted or a sorted T cell fraction (not recorded which). These receptors were taken from a male donor with ankylosing spondylitis. CDR3s include the opening cysteine and the closing phenylalanine or tryptophan. The D gene is left open where the match is weak. Clone size is not always given. Where it is, it says once, few, many or a class for expanded clones.

DNA: TGTGCCAGCAGGTCTACAGGGTCGTATGGCTACACCTTC; CDR3: CASRSTGSYGYTF; J: TRBJ1-2; V: TRBV7-9; size: many; D: NA
DNA: TGCAGTGCTGAATCAGGGGAAACTAGCACAGATACGCAGTATTTT; CDR3: CSAESGETSTDTQYF; J: TRBJ2-3; V: TRBV20-1; size: few; D: NA
DNA: TGTGCCAGCAGCGTCACAGGGGGCGACTATGGCTACACCTTC; CDR3: CASSVTGGDYGYTF; J: TRBJ1-2; V: TRBV9; size: many; D: TRBD1
DNA: TGTGCCAGCACCGGTGGGGGGGACAGTGTGAGAAGACTCTCCTACAATGAGCAGTTCTTC; CDR3: CASTGGGDSVRRLSYNEQFF; J: TRBJ2-1; V: TRBV12-3/TRBV12-4; size: few; D: NA
DNA: TGCAGCGTTGGGGTTCAGGGCCCCTACGAGCAGTACTTC; CDR3: CSVGVQGPYEQYF; J: TRBJ2-7; V: TRBV29-1; size: few; D: NA
DNA: TGCGCCAGCAGCGCGACCGGGACCAATGCAGATACGCAGTATTTT; CDR3: CASSATGTNADTQYF; J: TRBJ2-3; V: TRBV5-1; size: many; D: NA
DNA: TGCGCCAGCAGAAAGGTTTCATTCTACAATGAGCAGTTCTTC; CDR3: CASRKVSFYNEQFF; J: TRBJ2-1; V: TRBV5-1; size: many; D: NA
DNA: TGTGCCAGCAGCTTAGAAGGGTGGGGACAGGGTGGCAATGAGCAGTTCTTC; CDR3: CASSLEGWGQGGNEQFF; J: TRBJ2-1; V: TRBV11-2; size: many; D: TRBD1
DNA: TGCAGCTCTGGACCCATGAGCACAGATACGCAGTATTTT; CDR3: CSSGPMSTDTQYF; J: TRBJ2-3; V: TRBV29-1; size: many; D: NA
DNA: TGTGCCAGCAGCAAAGCAGGAAGATACAGGCCCTATGGCTACACCTTC; CDR3: CASSKAGRYRPYGYTF; J: TRBJ1-2; V: TRBV21-1; size: many; D: NA
DNA: TGTGCCAGCAGCGTGCAGGGGACTAGCGGCTACGAGCAGTACTTC; CDR3: CASSVQGTSGYEQYF; J: TRBJ2-7; V: TRBV9; size: NA; D: TRBD2
DNA: TGCAGGTCATCCCCGGGACTGCAGACCTACGAGCAGTACTTC; CDR3: CRSSPGLQTYEQYF; J: TRBJ2-7; V: TRBV20-1; size: many; D: NA
DNA: TGTGCCAGCAGATTTACCAGGGGGGTGGGCACAGATACGCAGTATTTT; CDR3: CASRFTRGVGTDTQYF; J: TRBJ2-3; V: TRBV28; size: many; D: NA
DNA: TGCAGTGCTAGCCTTTACAATACCCAAGCTTTCTTT; CDR3: CSASLYNTQAFF; J: TRBJ1-1; V: TRBV20-1; size: many; D: NA